This TCR beta chain originates from a study of radiotherapy plus CTLA-4 blockade in lung cancer. Study details: Among all patients, around 18% showed objective responses, while about 34% had disease control.

About this clone: Its antigen remains unknown.

The CDR3 has 14 amino acids. CDR1 and CDR2 (germline): GTSNPN, SVGIG (reference sequence). The V gene end was trimmed by 0 bases and the J gene end by 8 bases; junction bases not matched to a gene: 5. Chemo-refractory metastatic non-small-cell lung cancer patients underwent focal radiation alongside CTLA-4 blockade with ipilimumab. Findings and caveats of the study: Early blood T cell clone dynamics, with interferon-beta, were reported to best predict response.

Sequencing was performed with immunoSEQ multiplex PCR; in TCRdb, only in-frame clones are kept and a portion is missing. The sample has around 41,000 clones; about 70% are singletons. The origin of this receptor is a human donor with non-small cell lung cancer who had a partial response to radiotherapy plus ipilimumab. Sample: peripheral blood, taken from a patient treated with radiotherapy plus ipilimumab. The rearrangement uses TRBV30 and TRBJ1-4, with 8 bases fitting TRBD1. CDR3 in DNA: TGTGCCTGGAGTGTACAACCAGGGGGCGAAAAACTGTTTTTT. Protein sequence: CAWSVQPGGEKLFF.